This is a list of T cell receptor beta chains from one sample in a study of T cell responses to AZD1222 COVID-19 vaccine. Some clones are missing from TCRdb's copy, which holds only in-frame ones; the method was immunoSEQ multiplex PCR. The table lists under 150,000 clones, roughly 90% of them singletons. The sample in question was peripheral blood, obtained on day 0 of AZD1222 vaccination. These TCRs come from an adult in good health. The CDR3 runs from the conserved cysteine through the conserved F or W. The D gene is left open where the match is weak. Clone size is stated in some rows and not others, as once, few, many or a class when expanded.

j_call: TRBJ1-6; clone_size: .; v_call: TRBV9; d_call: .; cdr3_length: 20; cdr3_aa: CASSVEAHGIHPTHNSPLHF; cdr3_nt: TGTGCCAGCAGCGTAGAGGCACATGGGATCCATCCCACTCATAATTCACCCCTCCACTTT
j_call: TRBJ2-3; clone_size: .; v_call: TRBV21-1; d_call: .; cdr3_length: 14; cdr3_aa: CASSKCGKGDTQYF; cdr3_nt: TGTGCCAGCAGCAAATGCGGGAAAGGAGATACGCAGTATTTT
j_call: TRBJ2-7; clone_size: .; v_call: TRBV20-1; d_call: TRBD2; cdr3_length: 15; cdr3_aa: CSASFGTSGIREQYF; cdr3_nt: TGCAGTGCTAGTTTTGGGACTAGCGGGATTCGGGAGCAGTACTTC
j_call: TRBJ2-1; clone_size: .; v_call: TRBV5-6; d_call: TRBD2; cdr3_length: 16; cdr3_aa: CASSLLRTSGHNEQFF; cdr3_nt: TGTGCCAGCAGCCTGCTCAGGACTAGCGGTCACAATGAGCAGTTCTTC
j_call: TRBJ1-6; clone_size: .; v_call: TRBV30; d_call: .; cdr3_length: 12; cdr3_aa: CAWAPAGLALHF; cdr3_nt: TGTGCCTGGGCCCCCGCGGGTTTAGCCCTCCACTTT
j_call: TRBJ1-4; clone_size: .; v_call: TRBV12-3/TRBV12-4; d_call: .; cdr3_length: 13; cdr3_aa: CASSLGVGGKLFF; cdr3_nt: TGTGCCAGCAGTTTAGGGGTGGGTGGAAAACTGTTTTTT
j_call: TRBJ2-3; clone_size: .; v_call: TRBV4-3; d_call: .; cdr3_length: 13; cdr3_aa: CASSQDFRSTQYF; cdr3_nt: TGCGCCAGCAGCCAAGACTTCAGGTCTACGCAGTATTTT
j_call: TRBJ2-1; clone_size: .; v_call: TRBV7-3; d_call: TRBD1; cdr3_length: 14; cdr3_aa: CASSFDRANNEQFF; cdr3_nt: TGTGCCAGCAGCTTTGACAGGGCCAACAATGAGCAGTTCTTC
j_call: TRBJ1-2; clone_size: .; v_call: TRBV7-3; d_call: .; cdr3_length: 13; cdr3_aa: CASSADRSYGYTF; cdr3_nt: TGTGCCAGCAGCGCGGACAGATCCTATGGCTACACCTTC
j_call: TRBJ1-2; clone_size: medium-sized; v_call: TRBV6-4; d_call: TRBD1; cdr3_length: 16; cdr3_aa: CASSSGAQTGEEGYTF; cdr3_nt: TGTGCCAGCAGCAGCGGGGCCCAAACAGGGGAGGAGGGCTACACCTTC
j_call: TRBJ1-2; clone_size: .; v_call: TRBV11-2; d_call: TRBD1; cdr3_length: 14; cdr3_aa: CASTPGRGLGGYTF; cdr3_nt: TGTGCCAGCACCCCGGGCAGGGGGCTTGGTGGCTACACCTTC
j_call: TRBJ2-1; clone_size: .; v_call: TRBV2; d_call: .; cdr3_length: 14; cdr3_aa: CAIYRRDPFNEQFF; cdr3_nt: TGTGCCATCTACCGGCGGGATCCCTTCAATGAGCAGTTCTTC
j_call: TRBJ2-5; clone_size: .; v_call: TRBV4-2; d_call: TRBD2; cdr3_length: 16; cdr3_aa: CASSQEGLAVQETQYF; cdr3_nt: TGTGCCAGCAGCCAAGAGGGACTAGCAGTCCAAGAGACCCAGTACTTC
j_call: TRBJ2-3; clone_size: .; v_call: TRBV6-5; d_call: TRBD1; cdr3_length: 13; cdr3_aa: CAIGTGITDTQYF; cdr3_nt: TGTGCCATTGGGACAGGCATCACAGATACGCAGTATTTT
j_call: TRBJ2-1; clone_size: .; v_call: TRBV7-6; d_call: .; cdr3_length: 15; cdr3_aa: CASSSNPDSYNEQFF; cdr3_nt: TGTGCCAGCAGCTCGAACCCCGACAGTTACAATGAGCAGTTCTTC
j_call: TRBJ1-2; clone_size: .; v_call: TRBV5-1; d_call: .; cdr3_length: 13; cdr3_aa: CASSFERNYGYTF; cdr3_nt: TGCGCCAGCAGCTTCGAGCGTAACTATGGCTACACCTTC
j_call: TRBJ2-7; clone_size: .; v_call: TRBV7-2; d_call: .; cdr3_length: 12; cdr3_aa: CASSLEARSPHF; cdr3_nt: TGTGCCAGCAGCTTAGAGGCCCGATCTCCGCACTTC
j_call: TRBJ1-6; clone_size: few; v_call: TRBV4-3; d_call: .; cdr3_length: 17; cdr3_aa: CASSQEFAGPVDSPLHF; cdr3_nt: TGCGCCAGCAGCCAAGAGTTTGCGGGACCGGTTGATTCACCCCTCCACTTT
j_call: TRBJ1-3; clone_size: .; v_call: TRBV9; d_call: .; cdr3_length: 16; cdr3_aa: CASSVGAGAPGNTIYF; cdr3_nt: TGTGCCAGCAGCGTAGGGGCAGGGGCCCCTGGAAACACCATATATTTT
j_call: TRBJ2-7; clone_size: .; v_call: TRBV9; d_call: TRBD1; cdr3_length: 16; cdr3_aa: CASSADRSDRAYEQYF; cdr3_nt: TGTGCCAGCAGCGCTGACCGGTCCGACAGGGCCTACGAGCAGTACTTC
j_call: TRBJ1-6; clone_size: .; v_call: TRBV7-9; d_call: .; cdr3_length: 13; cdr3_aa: CASSLPQGSPLHF; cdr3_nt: TGTGCCAGCAGCCTTCCTCAGGGTTCACCCCTCCACTTT
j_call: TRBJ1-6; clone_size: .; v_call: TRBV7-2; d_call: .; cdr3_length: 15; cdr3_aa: CASSAGSGLGSPLHF; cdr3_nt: TGTGCCAGCAGCGCAGGGTCTGGGTTGGGTTCACCCCTCCACTTT
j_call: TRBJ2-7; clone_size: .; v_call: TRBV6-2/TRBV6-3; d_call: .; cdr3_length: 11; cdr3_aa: CASSQNYEQYF; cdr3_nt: TGTGCCAGCAGCCAGAACTACGAGCAGTACTTC
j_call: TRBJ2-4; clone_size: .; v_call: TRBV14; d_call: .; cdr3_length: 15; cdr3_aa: CASSQDEGVGNIQYF; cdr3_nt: TGTGCCAGCAGCCAAGATGAAGGGGTGGGAAACATTCAGTACTTC
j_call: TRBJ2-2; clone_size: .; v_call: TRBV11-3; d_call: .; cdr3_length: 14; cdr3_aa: CASSPLSNTGELFF; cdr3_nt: TGTGCCAGCAGCCCCCTTTCGAACACCGGGGAGCTGTTTTTT
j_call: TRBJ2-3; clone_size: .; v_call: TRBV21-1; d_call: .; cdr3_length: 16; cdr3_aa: CASSRLREGLGDTQYF; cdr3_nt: TGTGCCAGCAGCAGGTTGCGGGAGGGCCTCGGGGATACGCAGTATTTT
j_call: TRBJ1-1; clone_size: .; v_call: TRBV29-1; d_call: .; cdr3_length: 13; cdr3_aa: CSVKQGRTTEAFF; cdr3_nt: TGCAGCGTTAAACAGGGTCGGACCACTGAAGCTTTCTTT
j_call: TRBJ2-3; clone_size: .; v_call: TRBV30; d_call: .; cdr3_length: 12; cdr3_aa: CAWSSGTDTQYF; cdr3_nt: TGTGCCTGGAGTTCGGGGACTGATACGCAGTATTTT
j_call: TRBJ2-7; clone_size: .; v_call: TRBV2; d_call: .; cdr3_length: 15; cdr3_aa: CASSGGGTLLYEQYF; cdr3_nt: TGTGCCAGCAGCGGTGGAGGGACCTTGCTCTACGAGCAGTACTTC
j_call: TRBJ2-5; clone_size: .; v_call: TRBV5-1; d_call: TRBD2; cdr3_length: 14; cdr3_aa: CASKLAGGPETQYF; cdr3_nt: TGCGCCAGCAAACTAGCGGGAGGACCGGAGACCCAGTACTTC